This T cell receptor (beta chain) emerged from a study of cytomegalovirus exposure and HLA in healthy donors (dated 2017 in TCRdb). About the full investigation: An earlier analysis of several hundred of the donors reported about 250 Gb of sequence data and 120 million or so unique TCR beta sequences from some 180 million T cells. About 330 gigabases of sequencing data and around 85 million unique TCR sequences made up an early release that covered some 640 HLA-typed donors. Of the roughly 400 genotyped donors, less than 90% were placed in the genetic ancestry cluster associated with self-reported Caucasian donors. The aim of the study was to test whether cataloging public T cell receptors could identify signatures of past pathogen exposure. The study used immunosequencing to profile the T cell repertoires of hundreds of subjects and linked those repertoires to cytomegalovirus serostatus. Along with the approximately 620-subject first cohort, a separate validation cohort of over a hundred different subjects was used. To predict cytomegalovirus infection status, the study combined high-throughput TCR immunosequencing, statistical association of individual TCRs with disease status, and machine learning. To study patterns of TCR occurrence, a later analysis re-analyzed previously published TCR beta repertoires from more than 550 donors and added high-resolution HLA genotyping. Rather than using new phenotypic data, the later analysis identified candidate immune exposures from TCR beta sequences and from how often those sequences occurred across donors. An earlier analysis of 500 to 750 of the donors applied high-throughput TCR beta sequencing to assess whether each TCR beta V gene segment acted as functional or pseudogenic. Donor age, sex, ethnicity and CMV serostatus were collected together with the repertoire data. In a later genetic analysis, genome-wide SNP genotypes for about three fifths of the roughly 670 donors were used, and that subset was treated as a discovery cohort. Every repertoire in the discovery cohort had been generated on one and the same sequencing platform. Class I and class II HLA loci were covered by the typing at four-digit resolution. The number of donors typed differed by locus, with 629-630 for A, B, C, DRB1 and DQB1, 522 for DQA1, about 610 for DPA1, and over 400 for DPB1. Roughly 5 DR-DQ haplotypes were handled as single units for association and clustering, since linkage in the cohort was strong. Among some 410 genotyped donors of the cohort, an average of approximately 230,000 unique TCR beta nucleotide sequences were sequenced per donor, roughly 20% of them non-productive. Overall study results and their limits: Because counts were too low, approximately 18 rarely observed V segments, including chromosome 9 orphons, were excluded from the earlier analysis of around 640 of the donors. A total of fewer than 200 TCR beta chains were listed by the study as associated with cytomegalovirus. In a later analysis, the rate of TCR association differed among HLA loci, with DRB1 alleles having the most associated TCRs and HLA-C alleles having the fewest. Roughly uniform sequencing depth across donors was assumed in presence/absence analyses, although this assumption may not hold. A later analysis found that most CMV-associated TCR beta chains appeared HLA-restricted, with HLA associations seemingly driven largely by CMV exposure. Linkage disequilibrium might explain the correlated functional status among segregating V segments, but an unknown experimental factor could not be excluded. The classifier was reported to diagnose cytomegalovirus status with high specificity and sensitivity in both the original and validation cohorts. The only immune exposure information available for the cohort was CMV serostatus. Broadly in line with IMGT annotations, most TCR beta V segments showed up in productive rearrangements about 87% or about 30% of the time in an earlier analysis of 587 of the donors. This cohort had only TCR beta chains sequenced, and the lack of alpha or paired-chain data limited which features could be detected. HLA typing was unavailable for some donors at each locus, so association tests used only the typed subset. The authors suggested that the approach could potentially be generalized to other disease states and immunological phenotypes. A cluster of highly shared sequence variants was judged likely to represent a technical artifact of the sequencing pipeline. In a later genetic analysis, fewer N-insertions in productive TCRs were reported among donors in an Asian-associated ancestry cluster than the roughly 640-donor mean. At a false discovery rate of 0.05, a later analysis linked 15,000 to 20,000 TCR beta sequences to specific HLA alleles. The 87-base-pair reads could not distinguish some IMGT-functional V segments, including TRBV6-2 and TRBV6-3, so those segments were excluded. A later analysis reported that several top co-occurrence clusters appeared linked to parvovirus B19, influenza, CMV and Epstein-Barr virus. A few of the identified cytomegalovirus-associated TCR beta chains were confirmed in vitro to be specific for cytomegalovirus antigens. A later analysis found that HLA-associated TCR beta chains were more clonally expanded and had lower generation probabilities than equally common non-associated chains. Most TCR sequences were observed very rarely across donors, whereas some public TCRs were present in many individuals. A further reported finding was that TCR beta sequences accurately predicted the HLA-A and HLA-B alleles for most subjects in the first cohort. An association between a missense DCLRE1C variant and V-gene and J-gene trimming of TCR beta chains was found in a later genetic analysis and replicated in an independent cohort. When HLA alleles, especially DR and DQ, strongly co-occurred, TCR associations were difficult to assign to individual alleles.

This clone was seen a handful of times. Its binding antigen is unknown. Base qualities are not at hand, and no much larger clone is one base apart. The CDR3 starts with the cysteine, ends with the phenylalanine, and has 15 residues. The DNA shown is the 45-base CDR3, in frame from base 1. V lost 4 bases and J lost 1 base; the stretch between them is 11 bases long. CDR1 and CDR2, per the germline V gene, are SGHVS and FQNEAQ. The library was built by means of the immunoSEQ multiplex PCR assay. For the multiplex PCR, a mixture combining 60 forward primers for TCR Vbeta segments and 13 reverse primers for TCR Jbeta segments was used. A multiplex PCR assay on genomic DNA amplified the CDR3 region of rearranged TCR beta genes. Amplified TCR beta libraries were sequenced as 87-base-pair reads on the Illumina HiSeq System. Processing in the source paper ran as follows. A later analysis counted about 76 million unique TCR beta chains across the roughly 700 repertoires, and 10 million to 11 million of these chains were shared by at least two donors. A nearest-neighbor algorithm error-corrected the raw reads and collapsed the reads into unique sequences, merging closely related sequences to remove PCR and sequencing errors. To assign V, D and J gene segments, CDR3 sequences were aligned to IMGT reference sequences. For a sequence to be retained, a match of at least six nucleotides was required to both a V gene segment and a J gene segment. A rearrangement was called productive if the CDR3 had no stop codons and remained in frame with V and J, and every other rearrangement was called non-productive. Following IMGT convention, CDR3 was defined as the stretch from the second conserved V-encoded cysteine to the conserved J-encoded phenylalanine. The earlier analysis of 550 to 650 of the donors excluded any sequence lacking an unambiguous match to a single V gene segment. An earlier analysis of fewer than 650 of the donors classified V segments as functional when productive rearrangements were above 56.7% and as segregating when the standard deviation between donors was above 5%. A statistical classification framework was built for diagnosing cytomegalovirus status from the catalog of TCR beta chain sequences. V and J gene assignment, in a later analysis, came from comparing TCR nucleotide sequences with IMGT/GENE-DB human TR gene sequences. A later analysis assigned CDR3 sequences and most-parsimonious VDJ recombination scenarios with the TCRdist pipeline. A later analysis defined each TCR beta chain by its CDR3 amino acid sequence plus V-gene family, and excluded reads lacking a unique V-gene family. To address suspected cross-contamination and a sequencing artifact, a later analysis removed approximately 600 highly shared, low-generation-probability nucleotide sequences. For each public chain, a later analysis derived a clonal expansion index from normalized ranks of inferred template counts within each repertoire. In a later analysis, generation probabilities were computed with a VDJ recombination model fitted to out-of-frame rearrangements, and the resulting probabilities were checked against IGoR. In a later analysis, TCR-TCR, TCR-HLA and TCR-CMV co-occurrence was scored with hypergeometric tests, and a repertoire-size bias correction was applied to TCR pairs. False discovery rates were estimated in a later analysis by permuting HLA or CMV assignments 20 times. A later analysis grouped co-occurring TCRs with DBSCAN, adding TCRdist sequence similarity when clustering within HLA-allele-positive subsets. For co-occurrence clustering, repertoires with fewer than 30,000 or more than 120,000 public chains were excluded, along with about five repertoires with anomalous nucleotide sharing. TCRdb mirrors the immuneACCESS table, restricted to in-frame sequences. Some clones are absent from its copies; in checked studies, under half trace to an unresolved V gene, and the reason for the others is unknown. Clone size and V and J calls were adopted from that table, with D and trimming inferred from the DNA. The table for this sample lists 100,000 or so clones; approximately 74% of them were counted only once. The biggest ten clones account for about 1.9% of the sample.

In total, approximately 690 healthy bone marrow donors made up the cohort. At the time of sampling, all cohort members were nominally healthy, though unrecorded immune exposures were likely present. The donor tested CMV seronegative and was one of the 352 seronegative cohort members. Every donor gave a peripheral blood sample, and the peripheral blood mononuclear cells from that sample were used for TCR beta sequencing. The Qiagen DNeasy Blood Extraction Kit was used to extract genomic DNA from the blood cell samples. The sample consisted of PBMCs. The TCR comes from a woman aged 40 to 50 in good health and CMV-seronegative. The receptor chain draws on TRBV7-8 and TRBJ1-5; the D gene remains uncertain. The bases are TGTGCCAGCAGCTCTTTGGGCCTCAGCAATCAGCCCCAGCATTTT. Its coded protein is CASSSLGLSNQPQHF.